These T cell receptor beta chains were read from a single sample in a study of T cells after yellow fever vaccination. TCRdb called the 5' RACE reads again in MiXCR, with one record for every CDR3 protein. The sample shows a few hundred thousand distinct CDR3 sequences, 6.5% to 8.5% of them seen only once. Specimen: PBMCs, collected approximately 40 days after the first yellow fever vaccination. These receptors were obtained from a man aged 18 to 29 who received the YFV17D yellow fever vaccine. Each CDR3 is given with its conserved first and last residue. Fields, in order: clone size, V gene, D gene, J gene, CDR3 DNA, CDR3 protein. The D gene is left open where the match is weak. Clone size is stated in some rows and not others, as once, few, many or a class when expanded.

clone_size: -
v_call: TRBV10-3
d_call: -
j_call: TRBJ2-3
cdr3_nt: TGTGCCATCAGTGCTGCTCGGTCCACAGATACGCAGTATTTT
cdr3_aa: CAISAARSTDTQYF

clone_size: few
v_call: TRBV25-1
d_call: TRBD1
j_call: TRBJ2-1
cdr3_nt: TGTGCCAGCATCCCGGGACAGGGTACCAATGAGCAGTTCTTC
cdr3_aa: CASIPGQGTNEQFF

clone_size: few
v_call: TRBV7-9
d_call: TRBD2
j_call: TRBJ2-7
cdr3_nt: TGTGCCAGCAGCTTAGTTAGCGGGGGGGCTCGTGAGCAGTACTTC
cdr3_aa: CASSLVSGGAREQYF

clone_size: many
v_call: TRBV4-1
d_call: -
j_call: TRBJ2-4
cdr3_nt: TGCGCCAGCAGCCGAACCCAGGGGCTGAACAACATTCAGTACTTC
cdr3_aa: CASSRTQGLNNIQYF

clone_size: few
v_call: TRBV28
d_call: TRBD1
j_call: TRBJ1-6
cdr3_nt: TGTGCCAGCAGTTTGGGGACAGGGGTTAATTCACCCCTCCACTTT
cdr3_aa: CASSLGTGVNSPLHF

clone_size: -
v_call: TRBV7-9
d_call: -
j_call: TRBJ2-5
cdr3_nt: TGTGCCAGCAGCCCACCTCGTATGCAGGAGACCCAGTACTTC
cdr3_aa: CASSPPRMQETQYF

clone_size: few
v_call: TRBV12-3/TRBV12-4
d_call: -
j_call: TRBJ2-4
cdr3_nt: TGTGCCAGCAGTCCCCCGCGAGGAAGTGTCGTTAGAAACATTCAGTACTTC
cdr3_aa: CASSPPRGSVVRNIQYF

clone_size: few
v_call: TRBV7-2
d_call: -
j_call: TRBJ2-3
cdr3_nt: TGTGCCAGCAGCTTCTGGACTGTCACAGATACGCAGTATTTT
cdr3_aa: CASSFWTVTDTQYF

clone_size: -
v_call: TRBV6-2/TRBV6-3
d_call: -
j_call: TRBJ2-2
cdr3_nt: TGTGCCAGCAGTTACCCAGCCGCTTGGAGCGTGAACACCGGGGAGCTGTTTTTT
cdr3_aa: CASSYPAAWSVNTGELFF

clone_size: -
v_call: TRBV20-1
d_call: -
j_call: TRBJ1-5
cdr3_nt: TGCAGTGCTGCTGGAAATCAGCCCCAGCATTTT
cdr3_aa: CSAAGNQPQHF

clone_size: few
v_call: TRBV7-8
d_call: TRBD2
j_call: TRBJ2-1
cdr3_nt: TGTGCCAGCAGCTTATACCCGGGACTAGCGGGCCCAATCCACAATGAGCAGTTCTTC
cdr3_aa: CASSLYPGLAGPIHNEQFF

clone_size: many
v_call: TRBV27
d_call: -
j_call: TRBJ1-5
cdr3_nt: TGTGCCAGCAGTTTGTGGGGGGATAGCAATCAGCCCCAGCATTTT
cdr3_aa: CASSLWGDSNQPQHF

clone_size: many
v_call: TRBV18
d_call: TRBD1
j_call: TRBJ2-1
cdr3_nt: TGTGCCAGCTCACCGGACAGGGGTCGGGATGAGCAGTTCTTC
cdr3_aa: CASSPDRGRDEQFF

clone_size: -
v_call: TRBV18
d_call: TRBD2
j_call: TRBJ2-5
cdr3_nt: TGTGCCAGCTCACGTGTAGCGGGAAACCAAGAGACCCAGTACTTC
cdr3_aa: CASSRVAGNQETQYF

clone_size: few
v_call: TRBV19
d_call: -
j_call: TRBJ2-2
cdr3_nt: TGTGCCACTGCTCGAACCGGGGAGCTGTTTTTT
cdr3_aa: CATARTGELFF

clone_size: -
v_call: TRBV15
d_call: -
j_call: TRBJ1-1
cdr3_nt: TGTGCCACCAGCAGTTGGGCCGGGAACACTGAAGCTTTCTTT
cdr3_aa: CATSSWAGNTEAFF

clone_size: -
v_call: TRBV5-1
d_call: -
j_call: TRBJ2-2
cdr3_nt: TGCGCCAGCAGCTTGGGGGGGCCACCCGGGGAGCTGTTTTTT
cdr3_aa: CASSLGGPPGELFF

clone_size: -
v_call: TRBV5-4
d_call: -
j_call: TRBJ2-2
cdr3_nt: TGTGCCAGCAGCTTGTTGGGCCGGAGCACCGGGGAGCTGTTTTTT
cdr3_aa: CASSLLGRSTGELFF

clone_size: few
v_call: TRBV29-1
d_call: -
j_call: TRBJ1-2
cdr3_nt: TGCAGCGTTGAAGATTCCAGTCGCTATGGCTACACCTTC
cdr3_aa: CSVEDSSRYGYTF

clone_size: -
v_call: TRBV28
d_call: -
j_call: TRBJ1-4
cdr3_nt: TGTGCCAGCAGTTCCCGGACAGCCGAATCCAATGAAAAACTGTTTTTT
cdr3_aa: CASSSRTAESNEKLFF

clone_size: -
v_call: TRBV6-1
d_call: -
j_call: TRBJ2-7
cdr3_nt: TGTGCCAGCAGTGAAGCTTTGTTCGCGGGCCCCTACGAGCAGTACTTC
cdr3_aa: CASSEALFAGPYEQYF

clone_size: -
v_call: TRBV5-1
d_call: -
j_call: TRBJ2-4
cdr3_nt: TGCGCCAGCAGCTTGGGTAACCCCCAGTCAAACATTCAGTACTTC
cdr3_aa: CASSLGNPQSNIQYF

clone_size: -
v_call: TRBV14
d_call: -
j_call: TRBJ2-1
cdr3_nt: TGTGCCAGCAGTCTGCCAGGGCATGGCGATGAGCAGTTCTTC
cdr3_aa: CASSLPGHGDEQFF

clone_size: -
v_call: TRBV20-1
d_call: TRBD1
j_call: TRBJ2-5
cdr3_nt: TGCAGTGCTTACCAAACAACAGGGGGCGTCGAGACCCAGTACTTC
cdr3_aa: CSAYQTTGGVETQYF

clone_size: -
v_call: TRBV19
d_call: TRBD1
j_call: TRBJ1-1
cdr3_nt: TGTGCCAGTAGTGCGGGGACAGGGGGTGGCACTGAAGCTTTCTTT
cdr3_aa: CASSAGTGGGTEAFF

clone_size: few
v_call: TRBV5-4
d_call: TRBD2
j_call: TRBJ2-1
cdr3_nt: TGTGCCAGCAGCTTGATTCCGTGGTTTTTGGGCCCTGGACTAGGAAGAGTCAATGAGCAGTTCTTC
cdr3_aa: CASSLIPWFLGPGLGRVNEQFF

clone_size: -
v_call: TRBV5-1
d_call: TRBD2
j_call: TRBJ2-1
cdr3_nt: TGCGCCAGCAGCTTTTTCTCTAGCGGGGGTTATGAGCAGTTCTTC
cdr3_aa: CASSFFSSGGYEQFF

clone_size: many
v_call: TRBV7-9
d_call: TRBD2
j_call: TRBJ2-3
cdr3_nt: TGTGCCAGCAGGTGGACTAGCGGGGGGCAGGGAGATACGCAGTATTTT
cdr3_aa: CASRWTSGGQGDTQYF

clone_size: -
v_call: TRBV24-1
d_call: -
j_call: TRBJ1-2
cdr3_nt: TGTGCCACCAGTGACAGACAGGTGGATGGCTACACCTTC
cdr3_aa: CATSDRQVDGYTF

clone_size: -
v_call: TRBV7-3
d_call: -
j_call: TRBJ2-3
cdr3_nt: TGTGCCAGCAGCACCGGGGTGGGGACGCAGTATTTT
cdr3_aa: CASSTGVGTQYF

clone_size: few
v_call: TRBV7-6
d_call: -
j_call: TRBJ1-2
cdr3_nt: TGTGCCAGCAGCAGAGAGGCCTCTATCTATGGCTACACCTTC
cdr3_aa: CASSREASIYGYTF

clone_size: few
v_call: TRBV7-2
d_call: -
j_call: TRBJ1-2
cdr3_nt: TGTGCCAGCAGCTTCTTTTCACTCGCTAACTATGGCTACACCTTC
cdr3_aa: CASSFFSLANYGYTF

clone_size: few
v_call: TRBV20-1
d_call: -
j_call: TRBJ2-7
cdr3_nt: TGCAGTGCCAGTAAGGGGACACCTATCCAGTACTTC
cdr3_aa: CSASKGTPIQYF

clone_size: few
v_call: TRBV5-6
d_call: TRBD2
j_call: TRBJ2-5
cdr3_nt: TGTGCCAGCAGCTTGACCGAGCGGGGCCCGGGGACCCAGTACTTC
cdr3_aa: CASSLTERGPGTQYF

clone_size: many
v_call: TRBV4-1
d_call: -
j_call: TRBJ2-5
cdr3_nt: TGCGCCAGCAGCCAAGATAGCGACCTCTTAGGGGCCCAGTACTTC
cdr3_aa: CASSQDSDLLGAQYF

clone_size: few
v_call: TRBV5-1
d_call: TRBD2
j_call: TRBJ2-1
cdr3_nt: TGCGCCAGTCATAGCGGGGGGTACTACAATGAGCAGTTCTTC
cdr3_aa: CASHSGGYYNEQFF

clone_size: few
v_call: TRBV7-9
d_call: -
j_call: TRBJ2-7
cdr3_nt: TGTGCCAGCAGCTTCCTGGACTACGAGCAGTACTTC
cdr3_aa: CASSFLDYEQYF

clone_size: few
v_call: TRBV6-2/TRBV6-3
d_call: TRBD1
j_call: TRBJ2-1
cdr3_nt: TGTGCCATTACCGGGACAGAGTACAATGAGCAGTTCTTC
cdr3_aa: CAITGTEYNEQFF

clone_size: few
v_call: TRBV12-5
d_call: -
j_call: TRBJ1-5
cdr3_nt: TGTGCTAGTGGTTTCGGGGACGATCGTCCCCAGCATTTT
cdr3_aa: CASGFGDDRPQHF

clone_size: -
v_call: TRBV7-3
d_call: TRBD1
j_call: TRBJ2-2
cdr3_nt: TGTGCCAGCAGCCGACAGGGTATAGACGGGGAGCTGTTTTTT
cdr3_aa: CASSRQGIDGELFF

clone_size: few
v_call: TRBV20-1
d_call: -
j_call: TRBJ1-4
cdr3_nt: TGCAGTGCTAGATCGACAGGATCTACTAATGAAAAACTGTTTTTT
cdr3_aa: CSARSTGSTNEKLFF

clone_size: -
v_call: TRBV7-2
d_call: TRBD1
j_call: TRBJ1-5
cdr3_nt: TGTGCCAGCAGCCTGGACAGGGGAGTCTATCAGCCCCAGCATTTT
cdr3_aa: CASSLDRGVYQPQHF

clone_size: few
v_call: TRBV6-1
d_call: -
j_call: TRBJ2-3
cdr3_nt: TGTGCCAGTTCCCGCCGAATGTCTTCCGAGAGAGGCACAGATACGCAGTATTTT
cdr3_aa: CASSRRMSSERGTDTQYF

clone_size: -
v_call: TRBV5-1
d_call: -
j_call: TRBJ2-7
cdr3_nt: TGCGCCAGCGCGGGTCAGGGAGAAGACGAGCAGTACTTC
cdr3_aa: CASAGQGEDEQYF

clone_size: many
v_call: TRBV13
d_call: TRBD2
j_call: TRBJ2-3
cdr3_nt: TGTGCCAGCAGTTCACGGGGGGGCACAGATACGCAGTATTTT
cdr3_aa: CASSSRGGTDTQYF

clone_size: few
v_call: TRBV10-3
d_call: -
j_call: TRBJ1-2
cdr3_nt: TGTGCCATCAGGGACATTCACTATGGCTACACCTTC
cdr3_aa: CAIRDIHYGYTF

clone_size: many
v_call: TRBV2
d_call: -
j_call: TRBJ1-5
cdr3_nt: TGTGCCAGCAGTGAAATTGAATGGGAGGGCAATCAGCCCCAGCATTTT
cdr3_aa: CASSEIEWEGNQPQHF